The 23 T cell receptor beta chains presented below share a single source sample, sequenced in a study of identical twins. TCRdb re-called the 5' RACE reads through MiXCR, storing one row per CDR3 protein. The sample has about 920,000 distinct CDR3 sequences, over 9% seen once. These data were also reused for a study on yellow fever vaccine responses in identical twins.

The source material was PBMCs. The receptors here all came from a woman between 18 and 29 years old in good health.

The gene calls are TRBV28 and TRBJ1-5; 10 nucleotides match TRBD1. From germline, CDR1 is MDHEN and CDR2 SYDVKM. The trim removed 8 bases at V and 0 bases at J, leaving 10 bases unmatched. This CDR3 region has 17 residues. The CDR3 nucleotides read TGTGCCAGCCGGGACAGGGGTTCGAGGGATAGCAATCAGCCCCAGCATTTT. Translated, it gives CASRDRGSRDSNQPQHF.

The J gene is TRBJ1-2, the V gene TRBV7-9, with D unresolved. This CDR3 region has 13 residues. The V gene lost 5 bases and the J gene lost 6 bases, with 13 bases spanning the gap. CDR1 and CDR2 (germline): SEHNR, FQNEAQ (reference sequence). This chain's CDR3 is CASSRESADGYTF. CDR3 nucleotides: TGTGCCAGCAGCCGGGAATCGGCCGATGGCTACACCTTC.

This clonotype was counted many times. The chain joins TRBV12-3 or TRBV12-4 to TRBJ2-3; 8 bases are a match to TRBD2. CDR3 length equals 16 residues. V shed 3 bases and J 4 bases; nucleotides not matched to a gene: 9. The CDR3 is CASSFLPAGVADTQYF. The CDR3 DNA follows: TGTGCCAGCAGTTTTTTACCAGCGGGAGTTGCAGATACGCAGTATTTT.

This clonotype was counted a few times. The chain has TRBV7-9 and TRBJ1-2, with D possibly TRBD1 on 5 matching bases. V dropped 1 base and J dropped 8 bases, with 17 bases sitting between them. The CDR3 has 15 amino acids. Germline loops: CDR1 SEHNR, CDR2 FQNEAQ (reference sequence). Here the CDR3 reads CASSLGTKKGFGYTF. As DNA, the CDR3 is TGTGCCAGCAGCTTAGGGACAAAAAAGGGGTTCGGCTACACCTTC. The variable domain in full, completed from reference TRBV7-9 and TRBJ1-2, reads DTGVSQNPRHKITKRGQNVTFRCDPISEHNRLYWYRQTLGQGPEFLTYFQNEAQLEKSRLLSDRFSAERPKGSFSTLEIQRTEQGDSAMYLCASSLGTKKGFGYTFGSGTRLTVV.

This clonotype was seen a handful of times. CDR3 residues: CASSLSTEGWFTEAFF. The CDR3, as DNA: TGTGCCAGCAGCCTATCCACCGAGGGGTGGTTCACTGAAGCTTTCTTT. V usage is TRBV3-1 and J usage is TRBJ1-1; TRBD1 might be the D (5 bases). This CDR3 is 16 amino acids long. Trimming took off 4 bases at V and 4 bases at J, with 19 bases between the two ends. In germline, CDR1 is LGHDT, CDR2 YNNKEL (reference sequence).

The V call is TRBV12-3 or TRBV12-4, the J call TRBJ2-1, with TRBD2 matching 7 bases. The CDR3 is 12 residues long. J was trimmed by 10 bases and V by 6 bases; bases with no gene match: 6. CDR3 bases: TGTGCCAGCAGACCCAGCGGGGACGAGCAGTTCTTC. Its translation: CASRPSGDEQFF.

This clonotype turned up a few times. The genes are TRBV20-1 and TRBJ2-1; 9 bases map to TRBD2. This CDR3 contains 16 residues. Trimming at V came to 1 base and at J to 8 bases, leaving 12 bases not matched to a gene. CDR1 is DFQATT and CDR2 is SNEGSKA in the germline V gene (reference sequence). The DNA of the CDR3 is TGCAGTGCTAGAGCAGGCGGCCTAGCGGGAAGGGATGAGCAGTTCTTC. Translating it yields CSARAGGLAGRDEQFF.

The V gene is TRBV27, the J gene TRBJ2-5; 7 bases fit TRBD2. Germline V gene lookup returns CDR1 MNHEY and CDR2 SMNVEV (reference sequence). The CDR3 has 13 residues. The junction had 10 bases not matched to a gene; V was cut back by 6 bases and J by 9 bases. The CDR3 coding sequence is TGTGCCAGCAGGCCCCCAGGGAGCGGGGCCCAGTACTTC. This codes for CASRPPGSGAQYF.

This clonotype has at least ten counts. The rearrangement links TRBV9 to TRBJ2-3; D not certain. This CDR3 is 15 amino acids long. CDR1 is SGDLS and CDR2 is YYNGEE in the germline V gene. Trimming left V 4 bases short and J 2 bases short, with 14 bases between. The CDR3 DNA reads as TGTGCCAGCAGCCATAGTGGGTCTTACACAGATACGCAGTATTTT. This gives the protein CASSHSGSYTDTQYF. Based on the CDR3 plus reference TRBV9 and TRBJ2-3, the full variable domain is DSGVTQTPKHLITATGQRVTLRCSPRSGDLSVYWYQQSLDQGLQFLIQYYNGEERAKGNILERFSAQQFPDLHSELNLSSLELGDSALYFCASSHSGSYTDTQYFGPGTRLTVL.

This clonotype has just a few counts. The chain uses TRBV29-1 and TRBJ1-2; no clear D gene. Looked up from germline, CDR1 is SQVTM and CDR2 is ANQGSEA. The length of the CDR3 is 11 residues. V lost 0 bases and J 6 bases, leaving 5 bases between the germline ends. The CDR3 nucleotides read TGCAGCGTTGAAGATTGGGATGGCTACACCTTC. Translation gives CSVEDWDGYTF. The whole variable domain, remainder taken from reference TRBV29-1 and TRBJ1-2, is SAVISQKPSRDICQRGTSLTIQCQVDSQVTMMFWYRQQPGQSLTLIATANQGSEATYESGFVIDKFPISRPNLTFSTLTVSNMSPEDSSIYLCSVEDWDGYTFGSGTRLTVV.

This clonotype was observed a handful of times. The chain couples TRBV20-1 to TRBJ2-1, with 7 bases matching TRBD1. Germline trimming cut 5 bases from V and 7 bases from J; bases unmatched to any gene: 2. This CDR3 is 11 amino acids long. Germline V gene lookup returns CDR1 DFQATT and CDR2 SNEGSKA (reference sequence). CDR3 amino acids: CSAQDRNEQFF. The DNA of the CDR3 is TGCAGTGCTCAGGACAGGAATGAGCAGTTCTTC.

This clonotype was counted only a few times. This chain uses TRBV18 with TRBJ2-4, with 7 positions matching TRBD1. The CDR3 consists of 19 residues. Germline trimming cut 3 bases from V and 4 bases from J; bases unmatched to any gene: 18. Germline CDR1 is KGHSH and CDR2 is LQKENI. CDR3 amino acids: CASSPITGTAVTLKNIQYF. Here the CDR3 DNA reads TGTGCCAGCTCACCTATTACTGGGACAGCAGTCACTTTAAAAAACATTCAGTACTTC.

Only a few counts were recorded for this clonotype. The rearrangement joins TRBV7-9 to TRBJ2-1; D not resolved. The CDR3 spans 15 residues. The ends were cut back, 5 bases at V and 0 bases at J, with 11 bases in the middle. CDR1 and CDR2 (germline): SEHNR, FQNEAQ (reference sequence). The CDR3 DNA reads TGTGCCAGCAGCCCCCCCGGGTTCTCCTACAATGAGCAGTTCTTC. Protein sequence: CASSPPGFSYNEQFF.

This clonotype was detected many times. The V and J genes are TRBV7-9 and TRBJ2-1, with D unclear. The CDR3 has 14 residues. Germline V gene sequence: CDR1 SEHNR, CDR2 FQNEAQ (reference sequence). With 3 bases removed from V and 0 bases from J, the gap between germline ends came to 6 bases. CDR3 in DNA: TGTGCCAGCAGCTTTTCTACCTCCTACAATGAGCAGTTCTTC. Translation gives CASSFSTSYNEQFF.

The chain joins TRBV2 to TRBJ1-2; the match to TRBD1 covers 8 bases. The length of the CDR3 is 12 residues. The germline CDR1 and CDR2 sequences are SNHLY and FYNNEI. Trimming removed 6 bases from V and 8 bases from J; junction bases left unmatched: 5. CDR3 sequence reads: CASSDRGFGYTF. CDR3 coding DNA: TGTGCCAGCAGCGACAGGGGATTCGGCTACACCTTC.

This clonotype occurred a few times. The genes are TRBV20-1 and TRBJ1-4; 7 bases fit TRBD1. V lost 4 bases to trimming and J lost 7 bases; unmatched junction nucleotides: 9. The length of the CDR3 is 14 residues. Per germline, CDR1 DFQATT and CDR2 SNEGSKA (reference sequence). The CDR3 region is CSAIEGAASEKLFF. In DNA form, the CDR3 reads TGCAGTGCTATCGAGGGGGCAGCTTCTGAAAAACTGTTTTTT.

This clonotype was observed a handful of times. V gene TRBV3-1 combines with J gene TRBJ2-1, with 8 bases aligning to TRBD2. This CDR3 is built from 16 residues. Germline trimming cut 1 base from V and 9 bases from J; bases unmatched to any gene: 11. Germline V gene data show CDR1 as LGHDT and CDR2 as YNNKEL (reference sequence). The CDR3 here is CASSQGGSGIRVEQFF. In nucleotides, the CDR3 is TGTGCCAGCAGCCAAGGGGGTAGCGGGATTAGGGTTGAGCAGTTCTTC.

At least ten counts were recorded for this clonotype. The gene calls are TRBV5-1 and TRBJ1-2; 7 nucleotides agree with TRBD1. V lost 7 bases to trimming and J lost 5 bases; unmatched junction nucleotides: 8. This CDR3 contains 13 residues. CDR1 is SGHRS, CDR2 YFSETQ, per germline. This chain's CDR3 is CASARGQQYGYTF. The CDR3 DNA follows: TGCGCCAGCGCACGGGGACAGCAATATGGCTACACCTTC.

This clonotype was observed a handful of times. V and J are TRBV9 and TRBJ2-7; D is perhaps TRBD2 (5 bases). CDR3 length: 15 amino acids. CDR1 and CDR2 (germline): SGDLS, YYNGEE. Trimming removed 0 bases from V and 5 bases from J, with 15 bases in between. As DNA, the CDR3 is TGTGCCAGCAGCGTAGGTGCCGGGATGTCCCACGAGCAGTACTTC. This codes for CASSVGAGMSHEQYF.

As DNA, the CDR3 is TGCGCCAGCAGCTCTGGCAGCGGGGATGCAGATACGCAGTATTTT. This codes for CASSSGSGDADTQYF. The rearrangement joins TRBV5-1 to TRBJ2-3, with 7 bases aligning to TRBD2. The germline V gene has CDR1 SGHRS and CDR2 YFSETQ. The ends lost 3 bases at V and 4 bases at J; junction bases unmatched: 8. The CDR3 consists of 15 residues.

This clonotype was seen only once. The gene calls are TRBV5-1 and TRBJ2-5; D assignment may be TRBD1 or TRBD2 (5 bases each). The germline V and J ends were trimmed by 2 bases and 2 bases, with 13 bases remaining between them. Germline-derived CDR1 and CDR2 are SGHRS and YFSETQ. CDR3 size: 15 residues. CDR3 sequence: CASSFSRGDQETQYF. CDR3 bases: TGCGCCAGCAGCTTCTCTCGAGGGGATCAAGAGACCCAGTACTTC.

This clonotype appeared a few times. The rearrangement uses TRBV3-1 and TRBJ1-5; possible D gene TRBD1, 5 bases. V was cut by 1 base and J by 7 bases, with 11 bases left in between. Germline CDR1 and CDR2: LGHDT and YNNKEL (reference sequence). The CDR3 contains 14 residues. CDR3 loop: CASSQARGSQPQHF. For the CDR3, the DNA is TGTGCCAGCAGCCAAGCTCGGGGGAGCCAGCCCCAGCATTTT.

This clonotype was counted at least ten times. Here the CDR3 DNA reads TGCGCCAGCAGCTTGTCTAGCGGGGGGGCCAATGAGCAGTTCTTC. Amino acid sequence: CASSLSSGGANEQFF. The chain recombines TRBV5-1 with TRBJ2-1, with TRBD2 matching 12 bases. This CDR3 comprises 15 residues. Trimming took 1 base from V and 6 from J; bases not matched to a gene: 2. Germline CDR1 is SGHRS and CDR2 is YFSETQ. Full variable domain (outside the CDR3, taken from reference TRBV5-1 and TRBJ2-1): KAGVTQTPRYLIKTRGQQVTLSCSPISGHRSVSWYQQTPGQGLQFLFEYFSETQRNKGNFPGRFSGRQFSNSRSEMNVSTLELGDSALYLCASSLSSGGANEQFFGPGTRLTVL.